This T cell receptor beta chain was identified during a study of CD8 T cells in ankylosing spondylitis. This clonotype was counted a few times. The antigen remains undetermined. Generation of TCR beta libraries employed quantitative 5'-RACE incorporating molecular barcodes. TCRdb independently ran MiXCR on the 5' RACE reads; one entry per CDR3 protein. The sample has about 270,000 distinct CDR3 sequences; 32% are singletons. Per germline, CDR1 DFQATT and CDR2 SNEGSKA (reference sequence). V was clipped by 3 bases and J by 3 bases, with 8 bases between them. This CDR3 has 12 residues. General study points: Past research had described some motif variants in reactive arthritis synovial fluid and blood. Reports say disease-linked clones showed up significantly more in matched ankylosing spondylitis synovial fluid. It appeared that ankylosing spondylitis blood was characterized by a TCR beta motif of several highly homologous variants.

Specimen: blood, either unsorted or a sorted T cell fraction (not recorded which). This TCR came from a male donor with ankylosing spondylitis or in good health (not recorded which). The chain couples TRBV20-1 to TRBJ1-1, with D unclear. The CDR3 protein is CSASIGDTEAFF. The CDR3 nucleotides are TGCAGTGCTAGTATCGGGGACACTGAAGCTTTCTTT.